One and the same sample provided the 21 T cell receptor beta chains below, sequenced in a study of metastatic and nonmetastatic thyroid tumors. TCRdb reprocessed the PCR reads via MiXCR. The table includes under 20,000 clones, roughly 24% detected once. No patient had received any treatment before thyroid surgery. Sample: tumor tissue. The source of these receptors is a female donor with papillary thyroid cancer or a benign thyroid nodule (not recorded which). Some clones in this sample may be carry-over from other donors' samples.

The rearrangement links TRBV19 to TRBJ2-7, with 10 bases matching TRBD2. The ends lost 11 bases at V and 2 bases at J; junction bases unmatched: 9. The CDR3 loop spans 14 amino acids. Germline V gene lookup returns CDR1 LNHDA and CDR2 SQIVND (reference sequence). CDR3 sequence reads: CASRDLAGAYEQYF. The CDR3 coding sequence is TGTGCCTCCCGCGACCTAGCGGGGGCCTACGAGCAGTACTTC.

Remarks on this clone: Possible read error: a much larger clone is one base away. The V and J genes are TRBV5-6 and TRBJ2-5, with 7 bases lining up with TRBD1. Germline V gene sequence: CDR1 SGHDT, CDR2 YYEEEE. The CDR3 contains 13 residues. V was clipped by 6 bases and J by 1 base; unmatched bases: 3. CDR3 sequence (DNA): TGTGCCAGCAACACAGGGGCCCAAGAGACCCAGTACTTC. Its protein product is CASNTGAQETQYF.

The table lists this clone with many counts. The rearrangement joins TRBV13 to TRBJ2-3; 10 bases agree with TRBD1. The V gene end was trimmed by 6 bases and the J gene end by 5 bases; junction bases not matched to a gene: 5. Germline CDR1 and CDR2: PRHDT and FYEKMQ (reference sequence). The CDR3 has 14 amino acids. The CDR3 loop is CASRRQGARDTQYF. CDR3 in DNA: TGTGCCAGCAGACGACAGGGGGCGAGAGATACGCAGTATTTT. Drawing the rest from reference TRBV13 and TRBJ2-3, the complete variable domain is AAGVIQSPRHLIKEKRETATLKCYPIPRHDTVYWYQQGPGQDPQFLISFYEKMQSDKGSIPDRFSAQQFSDYHSELNMSSLELGDSALYFCASRRQGARDTQYFGPGTRLTVL.

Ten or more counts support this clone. The CDR3 loop reads CASSQDLRSAFF. CDR3 coding DNA: TGCGCCAGCAGCCAAGATTTACGGTCGGCTTTCTTT. J is TRBJ1-1 and V is TRBV4-1; D is unclear. The germline V gene has CDR1 MGHRA and CDR2 YSYEKL. Trimming removed 0 bases at V and 11 bases at J, with 10 bases between. This CDR3 has 12 amino acids.

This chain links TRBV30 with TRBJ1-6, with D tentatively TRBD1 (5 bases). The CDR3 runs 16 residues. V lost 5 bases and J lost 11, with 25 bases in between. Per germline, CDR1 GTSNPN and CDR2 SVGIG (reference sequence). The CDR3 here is CAWGWGARTGATPLHF. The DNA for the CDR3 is TGTGCCTGGGGATGGGGCGCTCGAACAGGCGCGACACCCCTCCACTTT.

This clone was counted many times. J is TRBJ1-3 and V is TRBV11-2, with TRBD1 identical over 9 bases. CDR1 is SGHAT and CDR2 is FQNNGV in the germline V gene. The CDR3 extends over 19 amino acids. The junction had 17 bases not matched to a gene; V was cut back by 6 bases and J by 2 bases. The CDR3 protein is CASRANFAGQGITGNTIYF. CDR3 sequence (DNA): TGTGCCAGCAGAGCCAATTTCGCGGGACAGGGAATAACTGGAAACACCATATATTTT.

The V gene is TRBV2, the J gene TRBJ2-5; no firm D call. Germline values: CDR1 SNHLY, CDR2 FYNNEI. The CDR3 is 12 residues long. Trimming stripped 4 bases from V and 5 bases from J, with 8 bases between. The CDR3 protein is CASSGSRETQYF. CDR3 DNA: TGTGCCAGCAGTGGGTCCCGGGAGACCCAGTACTTC.

The CDR3 region has the DNA TGTGCCAGCAGTTACTACCCGCGGGACCGGCTGTTCTTC. It codes for CASSYYPRDRLFF. The genes are TRBV6-5 and TRBJ2-1; possibly TRBD2 for D (6 bases). Trimming pared 1 base from V and 15 bases from J, leaving 16 bases between. The CDR3 has 13 amino acids. From germline, CDR1 is MNHEY and CDR2 SVGAGI.

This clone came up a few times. The CDR3 nucleotides read TGTGCCAGCAGCACAACGAACGGGAACACCGGGGAGCTGTTTTTT. The encoded protein is CASSTTNGNTGELFF. The chain has TRBV13 and TRBJ2-2, with unresolved D. CDR1 is PRHDT and CDR2 is FYEKMQ in the germline V gene (reference sequence). The V end was cut by 5 bases, the J end by 1 base, with 11 bases between. The CDR3 has 15 amino acids. The whole variable domain, filled in from reference TRBV13 and TRBJ2-2, reads AAGVIQSPRHLIKEKRETATLKCYPIPRHDTVYWYQQGPGQDPQFLISFYEKMQSDKGSIPDRFSAQQFSDYHSELNMSSLELGDSALYFCASSTTNGNTGELFFGEGSRLTVL.

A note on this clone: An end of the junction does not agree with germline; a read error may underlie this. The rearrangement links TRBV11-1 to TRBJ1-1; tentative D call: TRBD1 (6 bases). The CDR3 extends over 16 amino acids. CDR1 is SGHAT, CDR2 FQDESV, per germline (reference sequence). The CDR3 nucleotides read TGTGCCAGCAGCTTTCCCAGGGGCGCGGGGAAAACTGAAGATTTCTTT. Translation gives CASSFPRGAGKTEDFF.

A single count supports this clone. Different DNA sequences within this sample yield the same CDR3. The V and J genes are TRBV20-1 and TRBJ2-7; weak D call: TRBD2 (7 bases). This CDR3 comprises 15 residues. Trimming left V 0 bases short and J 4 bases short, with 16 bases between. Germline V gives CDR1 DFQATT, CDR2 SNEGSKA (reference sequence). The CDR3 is CSARERGGGKYEQYF. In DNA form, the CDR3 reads TGCAGTGCTAGAGAAAGGGGAGGGGGTAAATACGAGCAGTACTTC.

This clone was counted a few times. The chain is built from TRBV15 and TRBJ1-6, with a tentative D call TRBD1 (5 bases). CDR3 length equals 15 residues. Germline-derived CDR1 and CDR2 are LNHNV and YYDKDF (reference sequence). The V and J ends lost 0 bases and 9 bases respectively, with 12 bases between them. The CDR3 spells CATSRDEGSISPLHF. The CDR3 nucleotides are TGTGCCACCAGCAGAGATGAGGGGAGTATTTCACCCCTCCACTTT. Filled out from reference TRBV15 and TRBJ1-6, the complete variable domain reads DAMVIQNPRYQVTQFGKPVTLSCSQTLNHNVMYWYQQKSSQAPKLLFHYYDKDFNNEADTPDNFQSRRPNTSFCFLDIRSPGLGDTAMYLCATSRDEGSISPLHFGNGTRLTVT.

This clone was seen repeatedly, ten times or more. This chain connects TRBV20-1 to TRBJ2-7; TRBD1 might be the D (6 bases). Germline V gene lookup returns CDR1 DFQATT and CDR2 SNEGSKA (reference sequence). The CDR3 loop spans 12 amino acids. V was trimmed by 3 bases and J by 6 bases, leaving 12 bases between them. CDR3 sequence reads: CSASPSRGEQYF. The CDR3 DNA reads TGCAGTGCTAGCCCCTCCAGGGGCGAGCAGTACTTC.

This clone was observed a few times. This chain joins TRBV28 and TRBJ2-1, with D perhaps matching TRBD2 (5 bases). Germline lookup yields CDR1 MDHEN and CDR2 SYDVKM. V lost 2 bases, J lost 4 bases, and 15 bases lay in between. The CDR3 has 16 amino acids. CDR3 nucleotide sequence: TGTGCCAGCAGTTTAGGGCTAGCCGAAAGGTACAATGAGCAGTTCTTC. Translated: CASSLGLAERYNEQFF.

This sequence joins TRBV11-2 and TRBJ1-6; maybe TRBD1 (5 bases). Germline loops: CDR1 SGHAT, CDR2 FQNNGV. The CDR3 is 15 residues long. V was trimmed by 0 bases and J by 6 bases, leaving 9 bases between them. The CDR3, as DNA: TGTGCCAGCAGCTTAGATAGCAGGGTTAATTCACCCCTCCACTTT. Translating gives CASSLDSRVNSPLHF. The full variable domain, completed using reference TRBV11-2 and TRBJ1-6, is EAGVAQSPRYKIIEKRQSVAFWCNPISGHATLYWYQQILGQGPKLLIQFQNNGVVDDSQLPKDRFSAERLKGVDSTLKIQPAKLEDSAVYLCASSLDSRVNSPLHFGNGTRLTVT.

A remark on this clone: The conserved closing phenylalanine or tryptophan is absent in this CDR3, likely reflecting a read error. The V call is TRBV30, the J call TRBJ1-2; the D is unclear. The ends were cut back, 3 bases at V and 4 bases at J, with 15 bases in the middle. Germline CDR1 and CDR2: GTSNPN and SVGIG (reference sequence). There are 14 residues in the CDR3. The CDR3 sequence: CAWSRTDRPYGYTS. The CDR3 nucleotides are TGTGCCTGGAGCAGGACCGACCGACCCTATGGCTACACCTCC.

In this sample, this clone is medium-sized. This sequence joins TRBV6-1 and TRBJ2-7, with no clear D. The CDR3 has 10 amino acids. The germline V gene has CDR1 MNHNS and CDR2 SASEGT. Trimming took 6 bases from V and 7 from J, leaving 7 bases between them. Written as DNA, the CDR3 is TGTGCCAGCAGGAATTTTGAGCAGTACTTC. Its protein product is CASRNFEQYF.

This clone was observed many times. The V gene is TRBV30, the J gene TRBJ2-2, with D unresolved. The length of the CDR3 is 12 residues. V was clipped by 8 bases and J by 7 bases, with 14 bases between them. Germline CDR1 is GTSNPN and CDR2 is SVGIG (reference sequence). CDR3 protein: CALVGFGGELFF. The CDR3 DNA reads TGTGCCCTAGTGGGTTTTGGCGGGGAGCTGTTTTTT.

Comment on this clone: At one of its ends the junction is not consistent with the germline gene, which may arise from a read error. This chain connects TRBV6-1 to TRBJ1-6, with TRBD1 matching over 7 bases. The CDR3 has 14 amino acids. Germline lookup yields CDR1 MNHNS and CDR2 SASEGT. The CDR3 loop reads CASRGKGGSSPLHF. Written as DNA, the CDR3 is TGTGCCAGCAGGGGGAAAGGGGGCAGTTCACCCCTACACTTT.

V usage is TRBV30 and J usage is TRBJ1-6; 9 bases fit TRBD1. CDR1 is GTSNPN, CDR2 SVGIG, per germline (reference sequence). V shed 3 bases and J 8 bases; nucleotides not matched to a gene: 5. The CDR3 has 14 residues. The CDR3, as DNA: TGTGCCTGGAGAGTCTGGACAGGGGATTCACCCCTCCACTTT. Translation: CAWRVWTGDSPLHF. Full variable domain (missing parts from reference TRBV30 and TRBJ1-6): SQTIHQWPATLVQPVGSPLSLECTVEGTSNPNLYWYRQAAGRGLQLLFYSVGIGQISSEVPQNLSASRPQDRQFILSSKKLLLSDSGFYLCAWRVWTGDSPLHFGNGTRLTVT.

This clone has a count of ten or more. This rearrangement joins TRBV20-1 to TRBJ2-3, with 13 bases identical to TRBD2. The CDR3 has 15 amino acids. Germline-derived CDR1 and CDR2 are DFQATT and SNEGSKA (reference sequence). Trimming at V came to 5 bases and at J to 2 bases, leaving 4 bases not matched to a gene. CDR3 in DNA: TGCAGTGCTGGGACTAGCGGGGTTACCACAGATACGCAGTATTTT. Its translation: CSAGTSGVTTDTQYF.